Reported below is one T cell receptor beta chain. Its target is not known. Patients having uncontrolled infection, another autoimmune disease, pregnancy or lactation were not included. Germline CDR1 SEHNR, CDR2 FQNEAQ (reference sequence). V lost 2 bases and J lost 2; bases outside the gene matches: 5. The CDR3 loop spans 16 amino acids. The data are from a study of T cells in Graves' hyperthyroidism and ophthalmopathy. Broader study findings: Onset of ophthalmopathy came a median approximately 6 months after the model predicted it.

The CDR3 regions of TCR beta were amplified from RNA transcripts. Primed by the HTBI set, a first-round RT-PCR was run on the TCR CDR3. In TCRdb, the multiplex PCR reads were re-called with MiXCR into one record per CDR3 protein. The table has approximately 640,000 distinct CDR3 sequences, approximately 42% seen once. The V gene is TRBV7-9, the J gene TRBJ1-4; TRBD1 matches 7 bases. The sequence was collected from an adult man with Graves' disease, either hyperthyroidism or ophthalmopathy (not recorded which). Sample: peripheral blood or thyroid tissue (not recorded which). The CDR3 coding sequence is TGTGCCAGCAGCTTACCCACAGGGGTTACTAATGAAAAACTGTTTTTT. Amino acid sequence: CASSLPTGVTNEKLFF.